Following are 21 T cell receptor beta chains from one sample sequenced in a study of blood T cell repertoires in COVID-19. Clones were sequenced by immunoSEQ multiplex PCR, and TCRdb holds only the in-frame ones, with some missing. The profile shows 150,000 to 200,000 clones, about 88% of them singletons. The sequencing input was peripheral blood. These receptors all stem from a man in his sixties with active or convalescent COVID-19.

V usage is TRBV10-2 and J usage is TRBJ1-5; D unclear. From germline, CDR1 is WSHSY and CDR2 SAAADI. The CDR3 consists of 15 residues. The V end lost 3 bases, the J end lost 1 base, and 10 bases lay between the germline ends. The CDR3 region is CASSDAVRSNQPQHF. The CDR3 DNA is TGCGCCAGCAGTGACGCCGTGAGGAGCAATCAGCCCCAGCATTTT.

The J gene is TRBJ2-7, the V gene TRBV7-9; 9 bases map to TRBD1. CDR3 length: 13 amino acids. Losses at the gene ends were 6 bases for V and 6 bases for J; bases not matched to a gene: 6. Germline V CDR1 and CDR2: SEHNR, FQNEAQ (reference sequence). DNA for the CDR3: TGTGCCAGCAGAGGGGGGACAGGGCGCGAGCAGTACTTC. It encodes CASRGGTGREQYF.

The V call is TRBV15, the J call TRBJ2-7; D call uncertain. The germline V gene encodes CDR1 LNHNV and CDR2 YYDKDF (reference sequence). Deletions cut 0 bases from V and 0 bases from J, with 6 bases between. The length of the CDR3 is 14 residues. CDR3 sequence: CATSRELDSYEQYF. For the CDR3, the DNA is TGTGCCACCAGCAGAGAACTCGACTCCTACGAGCAGTACTTC.

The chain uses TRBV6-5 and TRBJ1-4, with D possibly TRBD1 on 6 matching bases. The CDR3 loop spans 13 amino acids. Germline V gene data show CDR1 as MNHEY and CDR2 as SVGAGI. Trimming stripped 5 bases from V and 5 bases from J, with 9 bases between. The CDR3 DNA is TGTGCCAGCAGTAGACAGGAGAATGAAAAACTGTTTTTT. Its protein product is CASSRQENEKLFF.

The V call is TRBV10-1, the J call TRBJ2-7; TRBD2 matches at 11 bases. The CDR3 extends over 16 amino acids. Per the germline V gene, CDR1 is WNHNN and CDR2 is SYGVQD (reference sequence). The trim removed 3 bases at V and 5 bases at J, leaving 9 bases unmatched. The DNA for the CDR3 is TGCGCCAGCAGTGACCCCCTTCTAGCGGGGGGAAACGAGCAGTACTTC. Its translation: CASSDPLLAGGNEQYF.

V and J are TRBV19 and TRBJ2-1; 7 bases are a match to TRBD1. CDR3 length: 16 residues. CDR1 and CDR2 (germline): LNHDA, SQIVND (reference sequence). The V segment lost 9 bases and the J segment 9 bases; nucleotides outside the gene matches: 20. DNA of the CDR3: TGTGCCAGCCATTCTGGGGACAGAACGGGGATGATTGAGCAGTTCTTC. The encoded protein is CASHSGDRTGMIEQFF.

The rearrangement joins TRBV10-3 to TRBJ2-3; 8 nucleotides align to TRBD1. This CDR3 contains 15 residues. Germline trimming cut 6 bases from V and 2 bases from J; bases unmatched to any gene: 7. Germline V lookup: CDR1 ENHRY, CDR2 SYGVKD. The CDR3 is CAIRTGAPHTDTQYF. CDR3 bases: TGTGCCATCAGGACAGGGGCCCCTCACACAGATACGCAGTATTTT.

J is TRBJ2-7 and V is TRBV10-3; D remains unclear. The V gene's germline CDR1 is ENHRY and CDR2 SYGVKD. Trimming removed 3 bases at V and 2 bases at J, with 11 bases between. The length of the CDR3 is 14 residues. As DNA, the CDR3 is TGTGCCATCAGTGATGCTCAACAGACCTACGAGCAGTACTTC. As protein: CAISDAQQTYEQYF.

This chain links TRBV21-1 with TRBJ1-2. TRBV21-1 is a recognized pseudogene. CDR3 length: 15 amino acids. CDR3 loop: CASSPNGGKTYGYTF. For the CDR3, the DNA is TGTGCCAGCAGCCCTAACGGAGGGAAAACCTATGGCTACACCTTC.

CDR3 nucleotides: TGTGCCATCACAGTCCAGGGGGATTTTGGCTACACCTTC. This translates into CAITVQGDFGYTF. V and J are TRBV10-3 and TRBJ1-2; 7 bases are shared with TRBD1. CDR3 length: 13 amino acids. V gave up 7 bases and J gave up 7 bases; unmatched junction bases: 9. Per the germline V gene, CDR1 is ENHRY and CDR2 is SYGVKD.

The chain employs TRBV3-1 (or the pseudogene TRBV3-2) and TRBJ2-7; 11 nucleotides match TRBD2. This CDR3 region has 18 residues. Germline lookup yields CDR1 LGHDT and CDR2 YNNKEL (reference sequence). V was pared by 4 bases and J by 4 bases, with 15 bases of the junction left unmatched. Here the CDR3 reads CASSPTGSGRATSYEQYF. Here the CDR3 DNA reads TGTGCCAGCAGCCCCACCGGTAGCGGGAGGGCAACATCGTACGAGCAGTACTTC.

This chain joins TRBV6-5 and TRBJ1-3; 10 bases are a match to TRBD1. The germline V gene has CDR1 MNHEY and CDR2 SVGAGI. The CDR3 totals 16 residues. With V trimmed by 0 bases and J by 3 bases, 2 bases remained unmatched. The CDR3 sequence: CASSYSGQGGGNTIYF. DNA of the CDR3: TGTGCCAGCAGTTACTCAGGACAGGGGGGTGGAAACACCATATATTTT.

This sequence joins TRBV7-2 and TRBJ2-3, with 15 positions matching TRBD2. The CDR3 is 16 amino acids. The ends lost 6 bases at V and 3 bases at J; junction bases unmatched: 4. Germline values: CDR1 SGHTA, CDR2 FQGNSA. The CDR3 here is CASRRTSGRDTDTQYF. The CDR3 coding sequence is TGTGCCAGCAGGAGGACTAGCGGGAGGGATACAGATACGCAGTATTTT.

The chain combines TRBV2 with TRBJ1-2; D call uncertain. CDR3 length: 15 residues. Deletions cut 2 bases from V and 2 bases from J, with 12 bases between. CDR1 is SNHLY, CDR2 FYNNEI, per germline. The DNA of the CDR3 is TGTGCCAGCAGTGAAAAGTTGGGCTTCAACTATGGCTACACCTTC. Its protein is CASSEKLGFNYGYTF.

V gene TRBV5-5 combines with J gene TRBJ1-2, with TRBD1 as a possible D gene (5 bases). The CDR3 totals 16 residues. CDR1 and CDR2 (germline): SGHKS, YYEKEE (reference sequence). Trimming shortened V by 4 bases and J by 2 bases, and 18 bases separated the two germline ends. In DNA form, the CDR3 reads TGTGCCAGCAGCCCCCAGGTAGGGGCACTAAACTATGGCTACACCTTC. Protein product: CASSPQVGALNYGYTF. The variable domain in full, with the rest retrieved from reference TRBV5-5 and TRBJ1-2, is DAGVTQSPTHLIKTRGQQVTLRCSPISGHKSVSWYQQVLGQGPQFIFQYYEKEERGRGNFPDRFSARQFPNYSSELNVNALLLGDSALYLCASSPQVGALNYGYTFGSGTRLTVV.

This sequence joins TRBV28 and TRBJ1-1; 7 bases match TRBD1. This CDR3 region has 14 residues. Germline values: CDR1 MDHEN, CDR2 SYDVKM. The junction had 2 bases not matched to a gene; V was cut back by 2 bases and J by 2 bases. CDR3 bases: TGTGCCAGCAGTTTAGGGACAGAAAACACTGAAGCTTTCTTT. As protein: CASSLGTENTEAFF.

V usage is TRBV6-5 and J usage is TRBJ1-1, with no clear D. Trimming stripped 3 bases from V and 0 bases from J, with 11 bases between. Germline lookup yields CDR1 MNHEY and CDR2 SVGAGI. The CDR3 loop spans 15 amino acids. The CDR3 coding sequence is TGTGCCAGCAGTTATCGGGGTAAGGTGAACACTGAAGCTTTCTTT. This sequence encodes CASSYRGKVNTEAFF.

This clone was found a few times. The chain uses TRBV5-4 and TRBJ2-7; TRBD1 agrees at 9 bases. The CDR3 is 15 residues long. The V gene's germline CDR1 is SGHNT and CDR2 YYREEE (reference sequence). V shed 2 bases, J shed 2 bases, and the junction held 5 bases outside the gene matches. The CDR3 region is CASSLGTGNAYEQYF. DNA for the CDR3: TGTGCCAGCAGCTTAGGGACAGGGAATGCCTACGAGCAGTACTTC.

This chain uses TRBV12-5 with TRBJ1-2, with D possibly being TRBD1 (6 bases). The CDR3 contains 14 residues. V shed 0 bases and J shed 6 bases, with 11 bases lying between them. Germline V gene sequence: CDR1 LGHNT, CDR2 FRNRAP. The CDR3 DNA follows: TGTGCTAGTGGTTTGGTAAACAGGGATAATGGCTACACCTTC. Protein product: CASGLVNRDNGYTF.

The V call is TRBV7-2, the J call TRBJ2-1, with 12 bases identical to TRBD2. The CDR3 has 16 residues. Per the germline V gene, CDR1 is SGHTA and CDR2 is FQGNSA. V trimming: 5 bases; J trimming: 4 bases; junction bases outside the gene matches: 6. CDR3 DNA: TGTGCCAGCAGCCGTACCGGGACTAGCGGGTACAATGAGCAGTTCTTC. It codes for CASSRTGTSGYNEQFF.

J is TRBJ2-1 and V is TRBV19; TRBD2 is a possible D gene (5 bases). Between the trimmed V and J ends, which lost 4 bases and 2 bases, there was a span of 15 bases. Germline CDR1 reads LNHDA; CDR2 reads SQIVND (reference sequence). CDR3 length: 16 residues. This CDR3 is CASSTTPGGPYNEQFF. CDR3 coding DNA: TGTGCCAGTAGTACCACCCCCGGCGGGCCCTACAATGAGCAGTTCTTC.